The 25 T cell receptor beta chains below come from one sample, sequenced in a study of post-analysis software for immune sequencing data. Regarding the study as a whole: In patients, roughly 5 TRBV segments were more frequent than in controls, with TRBV5-6, TRBV5-1 and TRBV20-1 among them.

These receptors' targets are unknown. cDNA libraries of TCR beta carried unique molecular identifiers. Using its own MiXCR run on the PCR reads, TCRdb lists one record per CDR3 protein. Among approximately 730,000 distinct CDR3 sequences, around 46% were seen once, and the ten largest hold 4.9%. The sequenced material came from blood. The receptors were sampled from a girl aged 10 to 17 with multiple sclerosis.

The chain carries TRBV11-2 and TRBJ1-4; D is ambiguous. CDR1 is SGHAT and CDR2 is FQNNGV in the germline V gene. There are 13 residues in the CDR3. The V gene lost 11 bases and the J gene lost 6 bases, with 16 bases spanning the gap. DNA of the CDR3: TGTGCCGGGCGCTCCGGAGTGGATGAAAAACTGTTTTTT. Its protein is CAGRSGVDEKLFF.

The chain joins TRBV5-1 to TRBJ2-3; D unclear. Germline CDR1 reads SGHRS; CDR2 reads YFSETQ. This CDR3 spans 15 amino acids. V was shortened by 5 bases and J by 3 bases, with 16 bases between the two germline ends. The chain's CDR3 is CASRLGLADTDTQYF. The DNA for the CDR3 is TGCGCCAGCAGACTTGGTTTGGCGGATACAGATACGCAGTATTTT. The whole variable domain, remainder taken from reference TRBV5-1 and TRBJ2-3, is KAGVTQTPRYLIKTRGQQVTLSCSPISGHRSVSWYQQTPGQGLQFLFEYFSETQRNKGNFPGRFSGRQFSNSRSEMNVSTLELGDSALYLCASRLGLADTDTQYFGPGTRLTVL.

This clonotype was recorded a few times. The V gene is TRBV6-5, the J gene TRBJ2-7; 8 nucleotides agree with TRBD1. Germline lookup yields CDR1 MNHEY and CDR2 SVGAGI. CDR3 length: 13 amino acids. The J segment lost 4 bases and the V segment lost 2 bases, leaving 1 base of the junction unmatched. The CDR3 DNA follows: TGTGCCAGCAGTTACAGACAGGGGTACGAGCAGTACTTC. Protein product: CASSYRQGYEQYF.

This chain connects TRBV12-3 or TRBV12-4 to TRBJ2-3; 10 bases fit TRBD1. The CDR3 is 15 amino acids. The V gene end was trimmed by 6 bases and the J gene end by 2 bases; junction bases not matched to a gene: 5. The CDR3 DNA reads as TGTGCCAGCAGCCCCGGACAGGGGGTCACAGATACGCAGTATTTT. This codes for CASSPGQGVTDTQYF.

V is TRBV3-1 and J is TRBJ2-5, with 7 nucleotides matching TRBD2. With the DNA end fitting TRBJ2-7 better, the J assignment may be wrong. This CDR3 spans 14 amino acids. The germline CDR1 and CDR2 sequences are LGHDT and YNNKEL (reference sequence). The CDR3 reads CASSQRREQNEQYF. The CDR3 nucleotides are TGTGCCAGCAGCCAACGGCGGGAGCAAAACGAGCAGTACTTC.

The chain is built from TRBV7-2 and TRBJ2-5; tentative D call: TRBD2 (6 bases). The CDR3 is 14 amino acids. V was trimmed by 4 bases and J by 0 bases, leaving 9 bases between them. In germline, CDR1 is SGHTA, CDR2 FQGNSA. The DNA of the CDR3 is TGTGCCAGCAGCTACCTAGCGCACCAAGAGACCCAGTACTTC. Translated, it gives CASSYLAHQETQYF.

CDR3 amino acids: CAWTRDARNEQYF. CDR3 DNA sequence: TGTGCCTGGACCCGGGATGCCAGGAACGAGCAGTACTTC. The rearrangement links TRBV30 to TRBJ2-7, with a tentative D call TRBD2 (5 bases). Germline CDR1 is GTSNPN and CDR2 is SVGIG (reference sequence). This CDR3 comprises 13 residues. Between the trimmed V and J ends, which lost 4 bases and 5 bases, there was a span of 15 bases.

The V call is TRBV27, the J call TRBJ2-7; the match to TRBD2 covers 8 bases. The CDR3 extends over 14 amino acids. CDR1 and CDR2 (germline): MNHEY, SMNVEV (reference sequence). V gave up 6 bases and J gave up 4 bases; unmatched junction bases: 8. CDR3 nucleotides: TGTGCCAGCAGCCTCCGGGGGGGGGTGTACGAGCAGTACTTC. This encodes CASSLRGGVYEQYF.

The V and J genes are TRBV7-8 and TRBJ2-1; weak D call: TRBD1 (5 bases). Per the germline V gene, CDR1 is SGHVS and CDR2 is FQNEAQ. Deletions cut 5 bases from V and 1 base from J, with 12 bases between. The CDR3 totals 15 residues. CDR3 coding DNA: TGTGCCAGCAGCGCCACGGACATTTCCTACAATGAGCAGTTCTTC. It encodes CASSATDISYNEQFF.

This clonotype was counted a few times. The chain employs TRBV5-5 and TRBJ1-2; D ambiguous. CDR3 length: 14 amino acids. Germline V gene sequence: CDR1 SGHKS, CDR2 YYEKEE (reference sequence). Trimming pared 0 bases from V and 4 bases from J, leaving 10 bases between. The CDR3 region has the DNA TGTGCCAGCAGCTTGGGCGTGGGTCTCTATGGCTACACCTTC. Translating it yields CASSLGVGLYGYTF.

The chain recombines TRBV29-1 with TRBJ2-3; 9 bases are a match to TRBD1. The length of the CDR3 is 13 residues. CDR1 and CDR2 (germline): SQVTM, ANQGSEA. Trimming cost V 8 bases and J 4 bases; bases outside gene matches: 7. The CDR3 nucleotides read TGCAGCAACAGGGGGCGCGATCCAGATACGCAGTATTTT. Its translation is CSNRGRDPDTQYF.

In its sample, this clonotype was seen a few times. CDR3 in amino acids: CASSFTGPRGTYEQYF. The CDR3 region has the DNA TGCGCCAGCAGCTTTACAGGGCCCCGGGGGACCTACGAGCAGTACTTC. The chain couples TRBV5-1 to TRBJ2-7, with D possibly called TRBD1 or TRBD2 (6 bases each). The CDR3 sequence is 16 residues long. Germline V gene lookup returns CDR1 SGHRS and CDR2 YFSETQ. V dropped 2 bases and J dropped 2 bases, with 17 bases sitting between them.

The chain employs TRBV6-5 and TRBJ1-2, with D possibly matching TRBD1 (5 bases). The CDR3 has 16 amino acids. Per the germline V gene, CDR1 is MNHEY and CDR2 is SVGAGI. The V end lost 5 bases, the J end lost 3 bases, and 19 bases lay between the germline ends. CDR3 in amino acids: CASSLRRTGTHYGYTF. As DNA, the CDR3 is TGTGCCAGCAGTCTACGTCGTACCGGGACTCACTATGGCTACACCTTC.

This clonotype was seen a handful of times. The chain couples TRBV30 to TRBJ2-7, with 7 nucleotides matching TRBD2. Germline V CDR1 and CDR2: GTSNPN, SVGIG (reference sequence). This CDR3 spans 14 amino acids. CDR3 sequence (DNA): TGTGTCTGTGGGGGGGAGACCGTGGACAATGAGCAGTACTTC. This translates into CVCGGETVDNEQYF.

The chain links TRBV4-3 to TRBJ2-6; 8 nucleotides agree with TRBD1. The CDR3 extends over 20 amino acids. Germline V gene sequence: CDR1 LGHNA, CDR2 YSLEER. Germline trimming cut 0 bases from V and 3 bases from J; bases unmatched to any gene: 13. The CDR3 here is CASSQDWVPQGAYGANVLTF. CDR3 in DNA: TGCGCCAGCAGCCAAGATTGGGTCCCGCAGGGGGCGTATGGGGCCAACGTCCTGACTTTC.

The chain joins TRBV2 to TRBJ1-4, with TRBD1 matching over 10 bases. The germline V gene has CDR1 SNHLY and CDR2 FYNNEI. CDR3 size: 14 residues. The junction had 3 bases not matched to a gene; V was cut back by 11 bases and J by 0 bases. The CDR3 region has the DNA TGTGCCGGGACAGGGGAGACAACTAATGAAAAACTGTTTTTT. Its translation: CAGTGETTNEKLFF. The full variable domain, in which reference TRBV2 and TRBJ1-4 provide the parts outside the CDR3, is EPEVTQTPSHQVTQMGQEVILRCVPISNHLYFYWYRQILGQKVEFLVSFYNNEISEKSEIFDDQFSVERPDGSNFTLKIRSTKLEDSAMYFCAGTGETTNEKLFFGSGTQLSVL.

In the case of this clonotype: This likely comes from a read error, as the CDR3 has no conserved phenylalanine or tryptophan at its end. The chain has TRBV9 and TRBJ2-1, with a weak D call TRBD2 (6 bases). The CDR3 sequence is 15 residues long. CDR1 is SGDLS and CDR2 is YYNGEE in the germline V gene. Trimming cost V 0 bases and J 3 bases, with 10 bases left between them. CDR3 in amino acids: CASSVDGRGYNEQFS. The CDR3 DNA is TGTGCCAGCAGCGTAGACGGGAGAGGCTACAATGAGCAGTTCTCC.

This clonotype occurred a few times. V usage is TRBV20-1 and J usage is TRBJ2-7, with TRBD2 identical over 7 bases. Germline V gene sequence: CDR1 DFQATT, CDR2 SNEGSKA (reference sequence). CDR3 length: 14 residues. V gave up 0 bases and J gave up 0 bases; unmatched junction bases: 2. This CDR3 is CSAREERGSYEQYF. In DNA form, the CDR3 reads TGCAGTGCTAGAGAAGAGCGGGGCTCCTACGAGCAGTACTTC.

The V and J genes are TRBV7-7 and TRBJ2-1; D might be TRBD2 (6 bases). CDR3 size: 13 residues. Germline V gene data show CDR1 as SSHAT and CDR2 as FNYEAQ (reference sequence). For the CDR3, the DNA is TGTACTAGCAGCTTAGGGACCGCTGGTGAGCAGTTCTTC. This codes for CTSSLGTAGEQFF.

Ten or more counts support this clonotype. The rearrangement uses TRBV7-2 and TRBJ1-2; tentatively, D is TRBD1 (6 bases). The CDR3 is made up of 14 amino acids. Trimming left V 3 bases short and J 2 bases short, with 10 bases between. Germline V gene data show CDR1 as SGHTA and CDR2 as FQGNSA. The CDR3 reads CASSLGGGNYGYTF. CDR3 bases: TGTGCCAGCAGCTTGGGAGGGGGAAACTATGGCTACACCTTC. Based on the CDR3 plus reference TRBV7-2 and TRBJ1-2, the full variable domain is GAGVSQSPSNKVTEKGKDVELRCDPISGHTALYWYRQSLGQGLEFLIYFQGNSAPDKSGLPSDRFSAERTGGSVSTLTIQRTQQEDSAVYLCASSLGGGNYGYTFGSGTRLTVV.

J is TRBJ1-2 and V is TRBV7-9, with a weak D call TRBD1 (6 bases). Germline CDR1 is SEHNR and CDR2 is FQNEAQ (reference sequence). The CDR3 is 17 amino acids. V was cut by 5 bases and J by 2 bases, with 21 bases left in between. The CDR3 nucleotides read TGTGCCAGCAGCCCATCGGGGGGGGCCAAGTTAAACTATGGCTACACCTTC. This encodes CASSPSGGAKLNYGYTF.

The J gene is TRBJ1-4, the V gene TRBV20-1; D call uncertain. The CDR3 totals 16 residues. Trimming pared 0 bases from V and 2 bases from J, leaving 13 bases between. Germline V gives CDR1 DFQATT, CDR2 SNEGSKA (reference sequence). The CDR3: CSARDAGRGTNEKLFF. CDR3 bases: TGCAGTGCTAGAGATGCAGGCCGAGGGACTAATGAAAAACTGTTTTTT.

The chain joins TRBV29-1 to TRBJ2-1; D tentatively reads TRBD1 or TRBD2 (6 bases each). CDR3 length: 19 amino acids. CDR1 SQVTM and CDR2 ANQGSEA come from the germline V gene. V was pared by 6 bases and J by 15 bases, with 42 bases between. The CDR3 protein is CSVAPSSWLGTSARGSVFF. The CDR3 DNA sequence: TGCAGCGTCGCCCCTTCCTCGTGGTTAGGGACATCGGCTCGGGGGAGCGTGTTCTTC.

This sequence joins TRBV20-1 and TRBJ2-7, with D perhaps TRBD2 (5 bases). This CDR3 region has 12 residues. Germline values: CDR1 DFQATT, CDR2 SNEGSKA (reference sequence). Trimming took off 4 bases at V and 2 bases at J, with 9 bases between the two ends. The CDR3 region is CSAMTTTYEQYF. Written as DNA, the CDR3 is TGCAGTGCTATGACTACTACCTACGAGCAGTACTTC.

In this sample, this clonotype turned up a few times. The chain joins TRBV12-3 or TRBV12-4 to TRBJ1-2; TRBD1 agrees at 8 bases. Trimming cost V 6 bases and J 4 bases; bases outside gene matches: 4. The CDR3 has 13 amino acids. The CDR3 here is CASSLQGGYGYTF. For the CDR3, the DNA is TGTGCCAGCAGCTTACAGGGGGGCTATGGCTACACCTTC.